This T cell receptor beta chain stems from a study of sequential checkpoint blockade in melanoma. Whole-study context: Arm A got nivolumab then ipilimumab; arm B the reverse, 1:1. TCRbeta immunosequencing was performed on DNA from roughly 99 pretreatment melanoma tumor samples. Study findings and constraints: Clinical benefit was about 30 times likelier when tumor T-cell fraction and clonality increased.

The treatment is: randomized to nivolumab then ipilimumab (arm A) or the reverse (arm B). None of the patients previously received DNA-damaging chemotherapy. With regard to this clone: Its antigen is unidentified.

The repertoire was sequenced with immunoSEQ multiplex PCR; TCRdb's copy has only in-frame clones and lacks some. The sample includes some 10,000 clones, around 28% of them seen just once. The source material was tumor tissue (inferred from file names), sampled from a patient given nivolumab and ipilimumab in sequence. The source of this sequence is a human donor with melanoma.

The CDR3, as DNA: TGCGCCAGCAGCGGCCGTGTAGGGGGCCCCTACAATGAGCAGTTCTTC. This encodes CASSGRVGGPYNEQFF. This rearrangement joins TRBV5-1 to TRBJ2-1; 7 nucleotides match TRBD1. Germline CDR1 is SGHRS and CDR2 is YFSETQ. CDR3 length: 16 residues. After removal of 4 bases from V and 2 bases from J, the junction contained 9 bases not matched to a gene. Filled out from reference TRBV5-1 and TRBJ2-1, the complete variable domain reads KAGVTQTPRYLIKTRGQQVTLSCSPISGHRSVSWYQQTPGQGLQFLFEYFSETQRNKGNFPGRFSGRQFSNSRSEMNVSTLELGDSALYLCASSGRVGGPYNEQFFGPGTRLTVL.